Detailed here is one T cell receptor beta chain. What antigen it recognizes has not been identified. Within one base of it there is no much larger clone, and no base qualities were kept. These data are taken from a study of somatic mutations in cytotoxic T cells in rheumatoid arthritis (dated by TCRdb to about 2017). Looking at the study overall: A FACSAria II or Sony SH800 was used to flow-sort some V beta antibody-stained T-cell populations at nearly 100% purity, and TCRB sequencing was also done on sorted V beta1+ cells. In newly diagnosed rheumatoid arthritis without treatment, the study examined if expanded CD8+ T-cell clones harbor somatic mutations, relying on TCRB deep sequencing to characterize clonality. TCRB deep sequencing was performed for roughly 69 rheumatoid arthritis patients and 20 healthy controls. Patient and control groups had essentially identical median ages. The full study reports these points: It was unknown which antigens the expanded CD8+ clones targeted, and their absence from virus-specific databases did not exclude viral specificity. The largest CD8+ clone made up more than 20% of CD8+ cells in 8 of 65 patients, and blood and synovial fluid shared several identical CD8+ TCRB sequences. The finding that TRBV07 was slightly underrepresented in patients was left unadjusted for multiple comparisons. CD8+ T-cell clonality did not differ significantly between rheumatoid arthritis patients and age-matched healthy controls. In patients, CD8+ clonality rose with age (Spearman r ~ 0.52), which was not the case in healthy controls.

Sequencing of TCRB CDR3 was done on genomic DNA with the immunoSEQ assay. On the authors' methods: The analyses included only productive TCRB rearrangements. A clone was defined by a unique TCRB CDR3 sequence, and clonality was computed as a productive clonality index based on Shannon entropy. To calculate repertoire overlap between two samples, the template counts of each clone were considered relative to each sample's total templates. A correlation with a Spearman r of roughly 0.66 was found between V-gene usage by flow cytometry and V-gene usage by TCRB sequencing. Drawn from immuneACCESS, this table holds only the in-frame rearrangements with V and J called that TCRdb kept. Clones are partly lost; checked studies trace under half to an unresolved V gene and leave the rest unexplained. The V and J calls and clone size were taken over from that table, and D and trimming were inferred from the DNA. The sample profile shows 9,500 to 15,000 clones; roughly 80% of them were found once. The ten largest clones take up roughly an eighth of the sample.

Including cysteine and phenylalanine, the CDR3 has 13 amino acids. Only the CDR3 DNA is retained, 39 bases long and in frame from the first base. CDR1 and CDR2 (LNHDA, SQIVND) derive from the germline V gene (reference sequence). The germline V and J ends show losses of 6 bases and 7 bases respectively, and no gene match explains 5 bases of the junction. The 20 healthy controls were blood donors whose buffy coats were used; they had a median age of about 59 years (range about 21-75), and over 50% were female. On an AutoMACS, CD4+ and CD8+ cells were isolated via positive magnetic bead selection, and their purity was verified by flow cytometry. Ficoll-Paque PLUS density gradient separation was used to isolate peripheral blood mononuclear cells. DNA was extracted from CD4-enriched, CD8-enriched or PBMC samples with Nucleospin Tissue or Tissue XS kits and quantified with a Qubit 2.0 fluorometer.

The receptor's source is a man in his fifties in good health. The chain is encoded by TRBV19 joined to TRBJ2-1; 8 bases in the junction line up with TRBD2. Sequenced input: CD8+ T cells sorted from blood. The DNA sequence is TGTGCCAGTAGCCGGGAGGGGCAGAATGAGCAGTTCTTC. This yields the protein CASSREGQNEQFF.